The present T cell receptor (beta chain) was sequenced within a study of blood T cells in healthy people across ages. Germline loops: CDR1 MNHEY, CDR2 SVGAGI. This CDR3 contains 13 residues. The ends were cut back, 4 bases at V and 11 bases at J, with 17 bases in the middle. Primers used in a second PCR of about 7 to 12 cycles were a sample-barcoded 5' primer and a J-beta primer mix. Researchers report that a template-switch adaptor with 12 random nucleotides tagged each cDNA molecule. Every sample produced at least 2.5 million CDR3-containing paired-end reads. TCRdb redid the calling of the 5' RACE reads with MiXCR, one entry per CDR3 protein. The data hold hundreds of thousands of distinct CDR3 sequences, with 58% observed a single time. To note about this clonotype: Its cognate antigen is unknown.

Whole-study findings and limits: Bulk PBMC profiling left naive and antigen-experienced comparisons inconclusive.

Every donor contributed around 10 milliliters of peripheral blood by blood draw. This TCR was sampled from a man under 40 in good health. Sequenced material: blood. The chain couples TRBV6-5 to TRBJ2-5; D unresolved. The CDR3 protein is CASSSGPVDVQYF. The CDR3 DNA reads TGTGCCAGCAGTTCCGGACCCGTCGACGTGCAGTACTTC.